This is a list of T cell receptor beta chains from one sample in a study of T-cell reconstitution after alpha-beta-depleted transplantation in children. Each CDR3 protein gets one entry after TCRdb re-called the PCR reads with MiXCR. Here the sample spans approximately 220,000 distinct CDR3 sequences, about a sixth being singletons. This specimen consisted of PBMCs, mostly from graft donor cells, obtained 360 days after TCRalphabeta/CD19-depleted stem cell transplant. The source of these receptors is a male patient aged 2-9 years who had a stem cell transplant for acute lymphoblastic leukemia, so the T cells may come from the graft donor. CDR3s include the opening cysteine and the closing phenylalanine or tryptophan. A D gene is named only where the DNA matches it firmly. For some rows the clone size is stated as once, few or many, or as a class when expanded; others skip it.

TGTGCCATCAGTGAGTATCCGGGAGACCAGCCCCAGCATTTT,CAISEYPGDQPQHF,TRBJ1-5,few,TRBV10-3,NA,14
TGTGCCATCAGGGAGGGAACCTACGAGCAGTACTTC,CAIREGTYEQYF,TRBJ2-7,many,TRBV10-3,NA,12
TGTGCCAGCAGTTTAGGGTTTGTCCGGACCGGGGAGCTGTTTTTT,CASSLGFVRTGELFF,TRBJ2-2,NA,TRBV27,NA,15
TGTGCCAGCAGCTTGGAAGGCAGGCGGGGCAACTATGGCTACACCTTC,CASSLEGRRGNYGYTF,TRBJ1-2,NA,TRBV5-6,NA,16
TGTGCCAGCAGACCAGGGGGCTCCTCTGGGGCCAACGTCCTGACTTTC,CASRPGGSSGANVLTF,TRBJ2-6,NA,TRBV12-3/TRBV12-4,TRBD1,16
TGCAGTGCCCGCGCGTGGAAGGGTAGGAACATTCAGTACTTC,CSARAWKGRNIQYF,TRBJ2-4,NA,TRBV20-1,NA,14
TGTGCCAGCAGTGGGCCCACTAGGGAAAGGCAGTATTTT,CASSGPTRERQYF,TRBJ2-3,NA,TRBV2,NA,13
TGCAGTGCGCAAAGCCCGTTAGCGGCTAGCACAGATACGCAGTATTTT,CSAQSPLAASTDTQYF,TRBJ2-3,few,TRBV20-1,NA,16
TGTGCCAGCAGTCGAGCCGGGACAGGGGTGCCCTATGGCTACACCTTC,CASSRAGTGVPYGYTF,TRBJ1-2,NA,TRBV25-1,TRBD1,16
TGCAGTGCTAGAGACCCCGACGGAATTCCTTACAATGAGCAGTTCTTC,CSARDPDGIPYNEQFF,TRBJ2-1,NA,TRBV20-1,NA,16
TGTGCCAGCAGCTTAGTCTGGCAGGGATACGAGCAGTACTTC,CASSLVWQGYEQYF,TRBJ2-7,NA,TRBV7-2,NA,14
TGTGCCAGCAGCTTAGTGTCGGTGGGGTCGAACACTGAAGCTTTCTTT,CASSLVSVGSNTEAFF,TRBJ1-1,NA,TRBV7-2,NA,16
TGTGCCAGCAGTTCCGACAGGGTCAATGAGCAGTTCTTC,CASSSDRVNEQFF,TRBJ2-1,NA,TRBV12-3/TRBV12-4,TRBD1,13
TGTGCCAGCAGCTTTCTGGCTAGCGGGGGGGAGGGGAGCGGAGAGCAGTACTTC,CASSFLASGGEGSGEQYF,TRBJ2-7,NA,TRBV5-6,TRBD2,18